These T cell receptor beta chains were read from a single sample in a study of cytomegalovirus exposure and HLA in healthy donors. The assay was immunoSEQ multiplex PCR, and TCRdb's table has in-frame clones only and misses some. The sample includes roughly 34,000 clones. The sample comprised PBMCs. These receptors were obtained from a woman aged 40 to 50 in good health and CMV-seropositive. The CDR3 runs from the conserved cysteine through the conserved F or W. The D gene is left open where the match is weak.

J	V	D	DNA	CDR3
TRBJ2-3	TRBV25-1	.	TGTGCCAGCAGTGACATCCAGGGGCTAAGCACAGATACGCAGTATTTT	CASSDIQGLSTDTQYF
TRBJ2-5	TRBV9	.	TGTGCCAGCAGCACCTCCGGGGAGACCCAGTACTTC	CASSTSGETQYF
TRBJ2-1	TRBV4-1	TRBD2	TGCGCCAGCAGCCAAGTCGGGAGGCGCAACAATGAGCAGTTCTTC	CASSQVGRRNNEQFF
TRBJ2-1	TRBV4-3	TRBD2	TGCGCCAGCAGCCAAACGCCGACTAGCGGGAAGGCCTACAATGAGCAGTTCTTC	CASSQTPTSGKAYNEQFF
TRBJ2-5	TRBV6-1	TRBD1	TGTGCCAGCAGTGGACAGACAGGGGGAGAGACCCAGTACTTC	CASSGQTGGETQYF
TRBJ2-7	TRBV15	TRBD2	TGTGCCACCAGCAGGGGTAGCGGGAGGTCGAACGAGCAGTACTTC	CATSRGSGRSNEQYF
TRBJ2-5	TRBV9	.	TGTGCCAGCAGCGTACCTGACACGCAAGAGACCCAGTACTTC	CASSVPDTQETQYF
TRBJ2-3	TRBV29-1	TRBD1	TGCAGCGTTGGAGGACAGGGGGGGTCAGATACGCAGTATTTT	CSVGGQGGSDTQYF
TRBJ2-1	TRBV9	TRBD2	TGTGCCAGCAGCGGCCAACTAGCGGGAGCCTACAATGAGCAGTTCTTC	CASSGQLAGAYNEQFF
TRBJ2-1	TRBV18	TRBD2	TGTGCCAGCTCAGAGAGAGGACTAGCCGATGACAATGAGCAGTTCTTC	CASSERGLADDNEQFF
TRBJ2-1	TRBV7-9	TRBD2	TGTGCCAGCAGCCTAACTAGCGGAGATTACAATGAGCAGTTCTTC	CASSLTSGDYNEQFF
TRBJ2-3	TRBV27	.	TGTGCCAGCAGTTTAGGGCTGTCCCCAGATACGCAGTATTTT	CASSLGLSPDTQYF
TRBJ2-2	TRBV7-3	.	TGTGCCAGCAGCCCGTGGGCCTCCCCGGGAACCGGGGAGCTGTTTTTT	CASSPWASPGTGELFF
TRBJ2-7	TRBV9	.	TGTGCCAGCAGCGTAGGGGAAGTGCGGGTGTACGAGCAGTACTTC	CASSVGEVRVYEQYF
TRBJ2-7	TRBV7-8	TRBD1	TGTGCCAGCAGCCCCAGGACAGGGGGTCTCTACGAGCAGTACTTC	CASSPRTGGLYEQYF
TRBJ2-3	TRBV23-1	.	TGCGCCAGCAGTCAATCGTCGGGCCAGGGTAGCACAGATACGCAGTATTTT	CASSQSSGQGSTDTQYF
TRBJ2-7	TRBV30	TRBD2	TGTGCCTGGAGCCTAGCGGGAGGGCCCGAGCAGTACTTC	CAWSLAGGPEQYF
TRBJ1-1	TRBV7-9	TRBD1	TGTGCCAGCAGCCAAACTAAGGACAGGCCTCGCCTAGCTTTCTTT	CASSQTKDRPRLAFF
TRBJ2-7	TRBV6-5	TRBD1	TGTGCCAGCAGAACCCGGGACAGGGGACGGGAGCAGTACTTC	CASRTRDRGREQYF
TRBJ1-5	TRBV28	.	TGTGCCAGCAGTTGGACAAGTAGCAATCAGCCCCAGCATTTT	CASSWTSSNQPQHF
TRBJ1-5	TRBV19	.	TGTGCCAGTAGTATTGGCTTTGAGTCTGCGGGGTGGCCCCAGCATTTT	CASSIGFESAGWPQHF
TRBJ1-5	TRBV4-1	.	TGCGCCAGCAGCCAGTCTAGCCGGGAGAACAATCAGCCCCAGCATTTT	CASSQSSRENNQPQHF
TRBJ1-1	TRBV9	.	TGTGCCAGCAGCGAAACGGGGCTGGGGGGGACTGAAGCTTTCTTT	CASSETGLGGTEAFF
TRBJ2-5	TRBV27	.	TGTGCCAGCTGGGGGCGACACCAAGAGACCCAGTACTTC	CASWGRHQETQYF
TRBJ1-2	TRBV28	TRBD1	TGTGCCAGCACTCCGGCAGGGACAGCTAACTATGGCTACACCTTC	CASTPAGTANYGYTF
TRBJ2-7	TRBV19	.	TGTGCCAGTAGTCCGGGACTGGTCTACGAGCAGTACTTC	CASSPGLVYEQYF
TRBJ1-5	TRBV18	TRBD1	TGTGCCAGCTCACCCCCCGCAGGGGGGAATATCAATCAGCCCCAGCATTTT	CASSPPAGGNINQPQHF
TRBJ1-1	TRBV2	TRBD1	TGTGCCAGCAGTGCTGACAGGGGGATGAACACTGAAGCTTTCTTT	CASSADRGMNTEAFF
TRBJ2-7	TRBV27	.	TGTGCCAGCAGTTTAAGCTGGAGGGCCTACGAGCAGTACTTC	CASSLSWRAYEQYF
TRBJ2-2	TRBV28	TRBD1	TGTGCCAGCAGTTTACCGACAGGGGCCGGGGAGCTGTTTTTT	CASSLPTGAGELFF
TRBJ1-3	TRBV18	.	TGTGCCAGCTCACCACTATGGGCAGGCCCTGGAAACACCATATATTTT	CASSPLWAGPGNTIYF
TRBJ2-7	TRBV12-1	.	TGTGCCAGCAGCCCCCTCCCGGGACATTCGGTCTACGAGCAGTACTTC	CASSPLPGHSVYEQYF
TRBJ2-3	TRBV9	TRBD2	TGTGCCAGCAGCGTAATCCCTAGCGGAAACACAGATACGCAGTATTTT	CASSVIPSGNTDTQYF
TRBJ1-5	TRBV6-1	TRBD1	TGTGCCAGTAACTCGGGAACAGGGGGTTTGGGGCCCCAGCATTTT	CASNSGTGGLGPQHF
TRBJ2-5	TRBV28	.	TGTGCCAGCAGTGTCTCGCGTTCCTCGGGTTCCCAAGAGACCCAGTACTTC	CASSVSRSSGSQETQYF
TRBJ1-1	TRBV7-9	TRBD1	TGTGCCAGCAGCTTAGGGACAGGGTTGGACACTGAAGCTTTCTTT	CASSLGTGLDTEAFF
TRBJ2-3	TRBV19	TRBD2	TGTGCCAGTAGTATCGCGGGAGGGCAAGATACGCAGTATTTT	CASSIAGGQDTQYF
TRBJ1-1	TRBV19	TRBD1	TGTGCCAGTAGTACCGGACAGGAGGGAACTGAAGCTTTCTTT	CASSTGQEGTEAFF
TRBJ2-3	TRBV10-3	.	TGTGCCATCAGTGATCTCGGACAGAGCACAGATACGCAGTATTTT	CAISDLGQSTDTQYF
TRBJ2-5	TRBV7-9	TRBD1	TGTGCCAGCAGCTTAGGACAGGGATCGGAGACCCAGTACTTC	CASSLGQGSETQYF
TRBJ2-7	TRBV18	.	TGTGCCAGCTCACGCCGGGACACATACTACGAGCAGTACTTC	CASSRRDTYYEQYF
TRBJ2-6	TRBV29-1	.	TGCAGCGGTGAACTCGGGGGAACATCTGGGGCCAACGTCCTGACTTTC	CSGELGGTSGANVLTF
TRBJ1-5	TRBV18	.	TGTGCCAGCTCACCCCCCCCCGGTGGACAAAATCAGCCCCAGCATTTT	CASSPPPGGQNQPQHF
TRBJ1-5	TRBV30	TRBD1	TGTGCCGGGAGTCTTACAGGGGGCTACAATCAGCCCCAGCATTTT	CAGSLTGGYNQPQHF
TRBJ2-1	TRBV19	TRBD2	TGTGCCAGTAGTCCCGAAACGTTCGGGAGGGTTGATGAGCAGTTCTTC	CASSPETFGRVDEQFF
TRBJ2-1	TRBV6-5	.	TGTGCCAGCAGTTACTCGAGAAATAATGAGCAGTTCTTC	CASSYSRNNEQFF
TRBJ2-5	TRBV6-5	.	TGTGCCAGCAGTCCGACAGAAGAGACCCAGTACTTC	CASSPTEETQYF
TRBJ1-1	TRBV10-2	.	TGCGCCAGCAGTGGCCCCGGGGGTGCTGAAGCTTTCTTT	CASSGPGGAEAFF
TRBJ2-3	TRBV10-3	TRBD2	TGTGCCATCAGTGTCGCTAGCGGGAGCACAGATACGCAGTATTTT	CAISVASGSTDTQYF
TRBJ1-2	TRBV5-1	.	TGCGCCAGCAGCTTGGCCCCGGGGAACTATGGCTACACCTTC	CASSLAPGNYGYTF
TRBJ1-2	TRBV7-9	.	TGTGCCAGCAGCGTATACCGCGGACAAGCTAACTATGGCTACACCTTC	CASSVYRGQANYGYTF
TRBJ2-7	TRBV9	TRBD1	TGTGCCAGCAGCGGCGGACAGGGAAGAGAGCAGTACTTC	CASSGGQGREQYF
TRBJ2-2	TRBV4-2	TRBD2	TGTGCCAGCAGCCAAGAGACTAGCGGGAGGCCCGGGGAGCTGTTTTTT	CASSQETSGRPGELFF
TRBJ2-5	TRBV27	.	TGTGCCAGCAGTTTAAACGGGATGGAGACCCAGTACTTC	CASSLNGMETQYF
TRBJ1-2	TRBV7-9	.	TGTGCCAGCAGACTACAAGCATATGGCTACACCTTC	CASRLQAYGYTF
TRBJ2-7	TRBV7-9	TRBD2	TGTGCCTGTCGGCTTACCTGGACTAGCGGGCGGTCTGCCGAGCAGTACTTC	CACRLTWTSGRSAEQYF
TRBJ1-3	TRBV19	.	TGTGCCAGTAGTATAGGCCTCCGAGCTGGAAACACCATATATTTT	CASSIGLRAGNTIYF
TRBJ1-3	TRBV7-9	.	TGTGCCAGCCTAACTTCTGGAAACACCATATATTTT	CASLTSGNTIYF